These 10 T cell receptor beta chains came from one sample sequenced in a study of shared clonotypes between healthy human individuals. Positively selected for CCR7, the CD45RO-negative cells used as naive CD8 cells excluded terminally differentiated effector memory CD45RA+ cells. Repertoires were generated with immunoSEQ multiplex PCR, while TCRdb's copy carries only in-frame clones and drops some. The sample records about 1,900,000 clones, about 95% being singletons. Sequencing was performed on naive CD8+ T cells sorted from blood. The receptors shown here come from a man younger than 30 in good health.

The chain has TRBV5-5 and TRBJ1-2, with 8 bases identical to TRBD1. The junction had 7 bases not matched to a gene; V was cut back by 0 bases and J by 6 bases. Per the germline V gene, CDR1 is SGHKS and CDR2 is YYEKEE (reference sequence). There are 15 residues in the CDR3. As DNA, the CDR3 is TGTGCCAGCAGCTTGGCCCCGGACAGGGTCGATGGCTACACCTTC. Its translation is CASSLAPDRVDGYTF.

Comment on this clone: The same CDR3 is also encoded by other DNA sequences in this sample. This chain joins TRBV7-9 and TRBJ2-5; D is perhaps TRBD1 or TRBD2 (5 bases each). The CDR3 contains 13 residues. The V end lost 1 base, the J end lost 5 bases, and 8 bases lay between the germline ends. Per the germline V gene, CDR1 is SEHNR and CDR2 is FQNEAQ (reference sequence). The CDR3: CASSLGGGETQYF. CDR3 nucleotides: TGTGCCAGCAGCTTAGGGGGCGGGGAGACCCAGTACTTC.

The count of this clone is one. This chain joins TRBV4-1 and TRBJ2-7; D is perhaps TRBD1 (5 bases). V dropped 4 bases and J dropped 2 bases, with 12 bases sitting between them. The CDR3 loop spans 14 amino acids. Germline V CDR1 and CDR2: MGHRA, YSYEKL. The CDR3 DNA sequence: TGCGCCAGCAGCCTCACGTCAGGGACCTACGAGCAGTACTTC. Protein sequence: CASSLTSGTYEQYF.

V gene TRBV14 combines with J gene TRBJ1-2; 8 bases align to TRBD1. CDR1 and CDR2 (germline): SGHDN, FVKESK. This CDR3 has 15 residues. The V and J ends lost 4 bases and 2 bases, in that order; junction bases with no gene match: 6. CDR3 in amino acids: CASSPGQGTNYGYTF. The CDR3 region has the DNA TGTGCCAGCAGCCCCGGACAGGGCACGAACTATGGCTACACCTTC.

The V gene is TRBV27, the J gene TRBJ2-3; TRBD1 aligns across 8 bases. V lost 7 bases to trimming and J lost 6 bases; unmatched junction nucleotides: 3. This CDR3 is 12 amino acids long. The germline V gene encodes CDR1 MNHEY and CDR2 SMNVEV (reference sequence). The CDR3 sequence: CASTDRGDTQYF. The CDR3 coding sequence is TGTGCCAGCACCGACAGGGGTGATACGCAGTATTTT.

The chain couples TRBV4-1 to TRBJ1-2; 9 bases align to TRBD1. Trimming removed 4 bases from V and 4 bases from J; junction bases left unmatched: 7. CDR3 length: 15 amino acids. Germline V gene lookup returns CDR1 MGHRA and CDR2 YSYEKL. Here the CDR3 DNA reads TGCGCCAGCAGCCGGATACAGGGGGCCGTCTATGGCTACACCTTC. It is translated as CASSRIQGAVYGYTF.

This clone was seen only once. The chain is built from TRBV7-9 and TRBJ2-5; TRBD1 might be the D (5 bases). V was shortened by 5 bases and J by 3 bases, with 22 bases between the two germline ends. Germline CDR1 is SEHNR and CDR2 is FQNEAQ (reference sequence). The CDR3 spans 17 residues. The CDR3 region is CASSPSGTGRGEETQYF. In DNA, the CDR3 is TGTGCCAGCAGCCCAAGTGGTACAGGAAGGGGCGAAGAGACCCAGTACTTC.

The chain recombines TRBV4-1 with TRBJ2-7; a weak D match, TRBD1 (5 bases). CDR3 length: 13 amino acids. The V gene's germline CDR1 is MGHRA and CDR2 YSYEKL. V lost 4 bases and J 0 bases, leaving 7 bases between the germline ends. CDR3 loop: CASSPDNSYEQYF. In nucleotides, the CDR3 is TGCGCCAGCAGCCCGGACAACTCCTACGAGCAGTACTTC.

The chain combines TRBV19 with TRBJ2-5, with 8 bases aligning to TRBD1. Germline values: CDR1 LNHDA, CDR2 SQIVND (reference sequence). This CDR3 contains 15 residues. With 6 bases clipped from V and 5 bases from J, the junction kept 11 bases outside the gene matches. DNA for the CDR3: TGTGCCAGTAGCAACCCAGCAGGGGGCGGGGAGACCCAGTACTTC. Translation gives CASSNPAGGGETQYF. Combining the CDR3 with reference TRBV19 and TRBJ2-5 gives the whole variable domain DGGITQSPKYLFRKEGQNVTLSCEQNLNHDAMYWYRQDPGQGLRLIYYSQIVNDFQKGDIAEGYSVSREKKESFPLTVTSAQKNPTAFYLCASSNPAGGGETQYFGPGTRLLVL.

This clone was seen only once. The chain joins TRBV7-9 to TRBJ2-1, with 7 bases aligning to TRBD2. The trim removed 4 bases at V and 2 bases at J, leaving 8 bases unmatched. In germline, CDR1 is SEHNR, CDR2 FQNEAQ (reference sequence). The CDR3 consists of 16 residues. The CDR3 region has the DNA TGTGCCAGCAGCTCCCTGAGCGGGGCTCCCTACAATGAGCAGTTCTTC. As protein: CASSSLSGAPYNEQFF.